This TCR beta chain was retrieved from a study of shared clonotypes between healthy human individuals. In regard to this clone: Its antigen remains unidentified.

The assay was immunoSEQ multiplex PCR, and TCRdb's table has in-frame clones only and misses some. The repertoire holds fewer than 650,000 clones, around 80% seen once, with more than 10% in the top ten. Notes on the study in general: How much donors shared clonotypes was expected to be affected by sequencing depth.

The CDR3 sequence is 14 residues long. With 0 bases removed from V and 6 bases from J, the gap between germline ends came to 12 bases. Germline values: CDR1 SGHTA, CDR2 FQGNSA. The clonotype originates from a middle-aged woman in good health. Some clones in this sample may be carry-over from other donors' samples. The J gene is TRBJ2-7, the V gene TRBV7-2, with D uncertain. Sequenced input: PBMCs. The CDR3 DNA sequence: TGTGCCAGCAGCTTAGCGATTGGACCCTCCGAGCAGTACTTC. The encoded protein is CASSLAIGPSEQYF.